The 10 T cell receptor beta chains in this list originate from one sample, sequenced in a study of cytomegalovirus exposure and HLA in healthy donors. It was with 60 Vbeta and 13 Jbeta primers that the PCR ran. TCRdb's table, derived via immunoSEQ multiplex PCR, lists solely in-frame clones and lacks some. The data show about 160,000 clones, with around nine tenths seen just once and about 0.85% held by the top ten. Source material: PBMCs. These receptors originate from a woman in her twenties or thirties in good health and CMV-seronegative.

Here the CDR3 DNA reads TGTGCCTTGACCAATAAACTAGCGGGAAACTACAATGAGCAGTTCTTC. As protein: CALTNKLAGNYNEQFF. The chain couples TRBV30 to TRBJ2-1; 10 positions match TRBD2. The V gene end was trimmed by 7 bases and the J gene end by 3 bases; junction bases not matched to a gene: 12. Germline CDR1 reads GTSNPN; CDR2 reads SVGIG (reference sequence). CDR3 length equals 16 residues.

The chain is built from TRBV9 and TRBJ2-7; D gene unclear. The CDR3 has 13 residues. With 5 bases removed from V and 0 bases from J, the gap between germline ends came to 9 bases. CDR1 is SGDLS, CDR2 YYNGEE, per germline. CDR3 sequence: CASSETGSYEQYF. CDR3 in DNA: TGTGCCAGCAGTGAAACTGGCTCCTACGAGCAGTACTTC.

The V gene is TRBV5-1, the J gene TRBJ2-3, with a possible D match to TRBD2 (5 bases). Between the trimmed V and J ends, which lost 6 bases and 0 bases, there was a span of 14 bases. CDR3 size: 15 residues. Germline CDR1 is SGHRS and CDR2 is YFSETQ. The chain's CDR3 is CASTNSGISTDTQYF. CDR3 in DNA: TGCGCCAGCACCAACTCCGGGATTAGCACAGATACGCAGTATTTT.

The chain combines TRBV5-5 with TRBJ2-3, with 14 bases fitting TRBD2. With V trimmed by 2 bases and J by 2 bases, 7 bases remained unmatched. Germline loops: CDR1 SGHKS, CDR2 YYEKEE (reference sequence). The CDR3 runs 18 residues. The CDR3 bases are TGTGCCAGCAGCTTAGGACTAGCGGGAGGCCCACTCACAGATACGCAGTATTTT. This sequence encodes CASSLGLAGGPLTDTQYF. Drawing the rest from reference TRBV5-5 and TRBJ2-3, the complete variable domain is DAGVTQSPTHLIKTRGQQVTLRCSPISGHKSVSWYQQVLGQGPQFIFQYYEKEERGRGNFPDRFSARQFPNYSSELNVNALLLGDSALYLCASSLGLAGGPLTDTQYFGPGTRLTVL.

This chain uses TRBV5-4 with TRBJ1-1; D gene ambiguous. V gave up 0 bases and J gave up 4 bases, with 16 bases separating them. CDR1 and CDR2 (germline): SGHNT, YYREEE (reference sequence). The length of the CDR3 is 16 residues. CDR3 sequence reads: CASSLGSRVIGTEAFF. In nucleotides, the CDR3 is TGTGCCAGCAGCTTGGGGTCCCGGGTGATCGGCACTGAAGCTTTCTTT.

The sample holds a few counts of this clone. The CDR3 loop is CASRLQGNTEAFF. The CDR3 nucleotides are TGTGCCAGCAGACTACAGGGGAACACTGAAGCTTTCTTT. The chain has TRBV27 and TRBJ1-1, with D perhaps matching TRBD1 (6 bases). The ends were cut back, 6 bases at V and 1 base at J, with 9 bases in the middle. The CDR3 totals 13 residues. Per the germline V gene, CDR1 is MNHEY and CDR2 is SMNVEV (reference sequence).

The chain is built from TRBV19 and TRBJ2-5; TRBD2 matches 9 bases. The germline CDR1 and CDR2 sequences are LNHDA and SQIVND (reference sequence). CDR3 length equals 14 residues. The J segment lost 0 bases and the V segment lost 7 bases, leaving 3 bases of the junction unmatched. The CDR3 DNA follows: TGTGCCAGTAAGACTAGCGGAGACCAAGAGACCCAGTACTTC. This encodes CASKTSGDQETQYF.

The CDR3 bases are TGCAGCGTCGGGGGACTAGCGGGACAAGAGACCCAGTACTTC. Translation gives CSVGGLAGQETQYF. The J gene is TRBJ2-5, the V gene TRBV29-1; 13 nucleotides match TRBD2. The CDR3 is made up of 14 amino acids. The germline CDR1 and CDR2 sequences are SQVTM and ANQGSEA. V shed 6 bases and J 2 bases; nucleotides not matched to a gene: 3.

The chain links TRBV25-1 to TRBJ1-1; D ambiguous. The germline CDR1 and CDR2 sequences are MGHDK and SYGVNS. The CDR3 runs 16 residues. Between the trimmed V and J ends, which lost 2 bases and 6 bases, there was a span of 19 bases. The DNA of the CDR3 is TGTGCCAGCAGTGAAGTTAAGGGTCTGGGGAGGGCTGAAGCTTTCTTT. Translating gives CASSEVKGLGRAEAFF.

This chain links TRBV19 with TRBJ2-3, with D possibly being TRBD2 (6 bases). Trimming removed 7 bases from V and 0 bases from J, with 11 bases in between. The CDR3 is made up of 14 amino acids. Germline V gives CDR1 LNHDA, CDR2 SQIVND (reference sequence). The CDR3 loop reads CASMWDFSTDTQYF. The DNA for the CDR3 is TGTGCCAGTATGTGGGACTTTAGCACAGATACGCAGTATTTT.